The next 31 T cell receptor beta chains were all read from a single sample in a study of Tregs in tolerant kidney transplant recipients (dated by TCRdb to the late 2010s). To prepare the library, the immunoSEQ multiplex PCR assay was applied. Here the immuneACCESS table is served through TCRdb, limited to in-frame sequences with V and J called. Missing clones are a known gap in these copies; in checked studies unresolved V genes cover under half, and the rest lacks a known reason. Within this sample are 120,000 or so clones, with roughly 92% of them counted one time only. More than 0.5% of the sample is in the top ten clones. Sequences were obtained from CD4+ T cells from blood. Every receptor here comes from a human donor in good health.

This clone was seen a handful of times. This rearrangement joins TRBV2 to TRBJ2-3; D is unresolved. Trimming cost V 4 bases and J 5 bases, with 16 bases left between them. CDR3 length equals 15 residues. Looked up from germline, CDR1 is SNHLY and CDR2 is FYNNEI. CDR3: CASSGPEPQEDTQYF. The CDR3 DNA sequence: TGTGCCAGCAGTGGACCGGAACCCCAGGAAGATACGCAGTATTTT.

The J gene is TRBJ2-1, the V gene TRBV11-3; 9 positions match TRBD2. The CDR3 extends over 15 amino acids. Germline assignment: CDR1 SGHNT and CDR2 YENEEA. The trim removed 3 bases at V and 5 bases at J, leaving 5 bases unmatched. CDR3 protein: CASSFLAGEDNEQFF. DNA for the CDR3: TGTGCCAGCAGCTTCTTAGCGGGAGAGGACAATGAGCAGTTCTTC. Supplemented by reference TRBV11-3 and TRBJ2-1, the full variable domain reads EAGVVQSPRYKIIEKKQPVAFWCNPISGHNTLYWYLQNLGQGPELLIRYENEEAVDDSQLPKDRFSAERLKGVDSTLKIQPAELGDSAVYLCASSFLAGEDNEQFFGPGTRLTVL.

The genes are TRBV6-1 and TRBJ1-3, with TRBD1 matching over 11 bases. The V and J ends lost 6 bases and 3 bases, in that order; junction bases with no gene match: 1. The length of the CDR3 is 14 residues. Per germline, CDR1 MNHNS and CDR2 SASEGT. DNA of the CDR3: TGTGCCAGCAGGGACAGGGGGCTTGGAAACACCATATATTTT. It yields the protein CASRDRGLGNTIYF.

The chain joins TRBV7-9 to TRBJ2-5, with 12 bases fitting TRBD2. J lost 4 bases, V lost 3 bases, and 0 bases had no gene match. Germline assignment: CDR1 SEHNR and CDR2 FQNEAQ (reference sequence). The CDR3 consists of 14 residues. The CDR3 loop reads CASSLTSGGETQYF. CDR3 coding DNA: TGTGCCAGCAGCTTGACTAGCGGGGGAGAGACCCAGTACTTC.

The CDR3 region has the DNA TGCAGTGCGGGACAGTTTTACGAGCAGTACTTC. Residues: CSAGQFYEQYF. This chain uses TRBV20-1 with TRBJ2-7; TRBD1 agrees at 7 bases. The CDR3 has 11 amino acids. Per germline, CDR1 DFQATT and CDR2 SNEGSKA (reference sequence). Losses at the gene ends were 6 bases for V and 4 bases for J; bases not matched to a gene: 3.

The rearrangement joins TRBV5-6 to TRBJ2-7; D is uncertain. Germline V lookup: CDR1 SGHDT, CDR2 YYEEEE. V shed 0 bases and J shed 3 bases, with 10 bases lying between them. The CDR3 consists of 14 residues. The CDR3 DNA is TGTGCCAGCAGCTTGGGGACCCGAGACTACGAGCAGTACTTC. Residues: CASSLGTRDYEQYF.

The chain is built from TRBV18 and TRBJ1-1; D is undetermined. Trimming removed 0 bases from V and 4 bases from J, with 9 bases in between. The germline gives CDR1 KGHSH, CDR2 LQKENI. The CDR3 is 14 amino acids. In DNA form, the CDR3 reads TGTGCCAGCTCACCACCGGGTGTCGGCACTGAAGCTTTCTTT. Residues: CASSPPGVGTEAFF. Filled out from reference TRBV18 and TRBJ1-1, the complete variable domain reads NAGVMQNPRHLVRRRGQEARLRCSPMKGHSHVYWYRQLPEEGLKFMVYLQKENIIDESGMPKERFSAEFPKEGPSILRIQQVVRGDSAAYFCASSPPGVGTEAFFGQGTRLTVV.

The J gene is TRBJ1-5, the V gene TRBV30; D not certain. V shed 4 bases and J shed 2 bases, with 12 bases lying between them. The CDR3 has 14 residues. From germline, CDR1 is GTSNPN and CDR2 SVGIG (reference sequence). CDR3 DNA sequence: TGTGCCTGGAAGGCGAGCCCCGGCAATCAGCCCCAGCATTTT. Its translation: CAWKASPGNQPQHF. Combining the CDR3 with reference TRBV30 and TRBJ1-5 gives the whole variable domain SQTIHQWPATLVQPVGSPLSLECTVEGTSNPNLYWYRQAAGRGLQLLFYSVGIGQISSEVPQNLSASRPQDRQFILSSKKLLLSDSGFYLCAWKASPGNQPQHFGDGTRLSIL.

The V gene is TRBV7-3, the J gene TRBJ1-3, with 9 bases lining up with TRBD1. Unmatched junction bases numbered 6, after V lost 5 bases and J lost 4 bases. The length of the CDR3 is 15 residues. From germline, CDR1 is SGHTA and CDR2 FQGTGA. The CDR3 region is CASSPQGAAGNTIYF. In DNA, the CDR3 is TGTGCCAGCAGCCCACAGGGGGCCGCCGGAAACACCATATATTTT.

V and J are TRBV6-4 and TRBJ1-1; TRBD1 might be the D (5 bases). The CDR3 is 18 residues long. Germline loops: CDR1 MRHNA, CDR2 SNTAGT. V was shortened by 5 bases and J by 2 bases, with 24 bases between the two germline ends. The CDR3 protein is CASSKPNLRQYENTEAFF. The CDR3 DNA sequence: TGTGCCAGCAGTAAACCAAACCTACGACAGTATGAAAACACTGAAGCTTTCTTT.

This chain uses TRBV28 with TRBJ1-4; D might be TRBD1 (6 bases). Germline CDR1 and CDR2: MDHEN and SYDVKM. The CDR3 sequence is 14 residues long. The V end was cut by 4 bases, the J end by 8 bases, with 14 bases between. CDR3 region: CASSYSQGGEKLFF. The CDR3 nucleotides are TGTGCCAGCAGTTATTCACAGGGAGGAGAAAAACTGTTTTTT.

The count of this clone is one. The genes are TRBV18 and TRBJ2-1; 9 bases are a match to TRBD2. The CDR3 loop spans 17 amino acids. V lost 2 bases to trimming and J lost 5 bases; unmatched junction nucleotides: 10. Germline V gene data show CDR1 as KGHSH and CDR2 as LQKENI. CDR3 coding DNA: TGTGCCAGCTCACCAGTTAATAGACTAGCGGACAACAATGAGCAGTTCTTC. This sequence encodes CASSPVNRLADNNEQFF.

V gene TRBV5-1 combines with J gene TRBJ2-2; weak D call: TRBD2 (6 bases). The V end was cut by 3 bases, the J end by 3 bases, with 12 bases between. Germline loops: CDR1 SGHRS, CDR2 YFSETQ. There are 15 residues in the CDR3. DNA of the CDR3: TGCGCCAGCAGCTCAGGGACTCCTTACACCGGGGAGCTGTTTTTT. It specifies CASSSGTPYTGELFF.

This clone has just a few counts. The chain is built from TRBV4-1 and TRBJ1-1, with no clear D. Germline assignment: CDR1 MGHRA and CDR2 YSYEKL. This CDR3 has 13 residues. Trimming took 4 bases from V and 8 from J, leaving 14 bases between them. CDR3 protein: CASSRPLSPEAFF. The CDR3, as DNA: TGCGCCAGCAGCCGCCCGTTGTCCCCAGAAGCTTTCTTT.

V usage is TRBV5-4 and J usage is TRBJ2-1; possible D gene TRBD1, 7 bases. Germline V gene data show CDR1 as SGHNT and CDR2 as YYREEE (reference sequence). The V gene lost 1 base and the J gene lost 7 bases, with 18 bases spanning the gap. CDR3 length equals 16 residues. In nucleotides, the CDR3 is TGTGCCAGCAGCTTGCCGGGGGACAGATCTGTGAATGAGCAGTTCTTC. Amino acid sequence: CASSLPGDRSVNEQFF. Drawing the rest from reference TRBV5-4 and TRBJ2-1, the complete variable domain is ETGVTQSPTHLIKTRGQQVTLRCSSQSGHNTVSWYQQALGQGPQFIFQYYREEENGRGNFPPRFSGLQFPNYSSELNVNALELDDSALYLCASSLPGDRSVNEQFFGPGTRLTVL.

This clone was detected once. CDR3: CAAQGGGGNEKLFF. The CDR3 bases are TGTGCCGCCCAGGGTGGAGGTGGGAATGAAAAACTGTTTTTT. V and J are TRBV2 and TRBJ1-4; possibly TRBD1 for D (5 bases). This CDR3 has 14 residues. Germline loops: CDR1 SNHLY, CDR2 FYNNEI. With 11 bases removed from V and 5 bases from J, the gap between germline ends came to 18 bases.

The chain combines TRBV6-5 with TRBJ1-1, with 11 bases lining up with TRBD1. The ends lost 6 bases at V and 1 base at J; junction bases unmatched: 4. The CDR3 runs 15 residues. Per germline, CDR1 MNHEY and CDR2 SVGAGI. CDR3 DNA sequence: TGTGCCAGCAGCGGGACAGGGGGAGCGAACACTGAAGCTTTCTTT. Encoded protein: CASSGTGGANTEAFF.

The rearrangement joins TRBV6-1 to TRBJ1-1; no definite D call. CDR1 is MNHNS and CDR2 is SASEGT in the germline V gene. The CDR3 totals 13 residues. Trimming left V 3 bases short and J 6 bases short, with 11 bases between. The CDR3 reads CASSDWASSEAFF. The CDR3 DNA reads TGTGCCAGCAGTGATTGGGCGTCGTCTGAAGCTTTCTTT.

The CDR3 DNA reads as TGTGCCAGCAGCGGCCGCGGGACAGGGGTACCAAGGGAACGAGCTTTCTTT. It specifies CASSGRGTGVPRERAFF. This chain connects TRBV5-6 to TRBJ1-1; 10 bases line up with TRBD1. The CDR3 is 17 amino acids. The germline gives CDR1 SGHDT, CDR2 YYEEEE. V was clipped by 4 bases and J by 10 bases; unmatched bases: 19.

This chain connects TRBV5-1 to TRBJ2-5; D may be TRBD1 (6 bases). The CDR3 loop spans 11 amino acids. The germline V gene has CDR1 SGHRS and CDR2 YFSETQ. Trimming shortened V by 8 bases and J by 4 bases, and 9 bases separated the two germline ends. CDR3 sequence reads: CASQQGETQYF. CDR3 coding DNA: TGCGCCAGTCAACAGGGAGAGACCCAGTACTTC.

V is TRBV6-5 and J is TRBJ1-1; TRBD1 is a possible D gene (5 bases). Germline CDR1 MNHEY, CDR2 SVGAGI. The CDR3 is made up of 14 amino acids. Deletions cut 5 bases from V and 1 base from J, with 11 bases between. CDR3: CASSDRQSNTEAFF. Written as DNA, the CDR3 is TGTGCCAGCAGTGATCGACAGTCGAACACTGAAGCTTTCTTT.

The chain combines TRBV29-1 with TRBJ2-5, with a possible D match to TRBD1 (6 bases). Germline CDR1 SQVTM, CDR2 ANQGSEA. V shed 2 bases and J shed 5 bases, with 12 bases lying between them. This CDR3 spans 13 amino acids. CDR3 sequence (DNA): TGCAGCGTTGAATTGGGGGCGTGGGAGACCCAGTACTTC. Translated: CSVELGAWETQYF.

The rearrangement links TRBV5-6 to TRBJ2-1; TRBD2 aligns across 13 bases. The CDR3 spans 16 residues. Per germline, CDR1 SGHDT and CDR2 YYEEEE. Trimming took 6 bases from V and 3 from J; bases not matched to a gene: 6. The CDR3 coding sequence is TGTGCCAGCAAGAGACTAGCGGGGGGACGCTACAATGAGCAGTTCTTC. This sequence encodes CASKRLAGGRYNEQFF.

The chain recombines TRBV7-8 with TRBJ2-5, with D possibly TRBD1 on 5 matching bases. This CDR3 is built from 13 residues. The V end lost 5 bases, the J end lost 1 base, and 8 bases lay between the germline ends. CDR1 and CDR2 from the germline V gene are SGHVS and FQNEAQ. The CDR3 spells CASSPRGQETQYF. The CDR3 DNA is TGTGCCAGCAGCCCTAGGGGCCAAGAGACCCAGTACTTC.

This CDR3 reads CASSFGGQTQYF. The DNA for the CDR3 is TGTGCCAGCAGCTTTGGGGGACAGACCCAGTACTTC. The V and J genes are TRBV5-6 and TRBJ2-5; D tentatively reads TRBD1 or TRBD2 (5 bases each). This CDR3 has 12 amino acids. V was cut by 2 bases and J by 6 bases, with 8 bases left in between. Germline lookup yields CDR1 SGHDT and CDR2 YYEEEE.

The chain joins TRBV27 to TRBJ1-1; D perhaps matches TRBD1 (5 bases). Germline V gene lookup returns CDR1 MNHEY and CDR2 SMNVEV (reference sequence). The CDR3 has 11 amino acids. V was trimmed by 10 bases and J by 6 bases, leaving 12 bases between them. The CDR3 DNA reads TGTGCCAACACCCGGGGGGCTGAAGCTTTCTTT. Its protein is CANTRGAEAFF.

V and J are TRBV12-1 and TRBJ2-1; TRBD2 is the table's D call, not checked against the DNA. TRBV12-1 is a pseudogene. The CDR3 runs 14 residues. The CDR3 DNA follows: TGTGCCAGCAGCTTGGGACTCATTCACAATGAGCAGTTCTTC. Its protein is CASSLGLIHNEQFF.

The chain joins TRBV5-1 to TRBJ1-3; no clear D. CDR1 is SGHRS and CDR2 is YFSETQ in the germline V gene. The V gene lost 2 bases and the J gene lost 2 bases, with 8 bases spanning the gap. CDR3 length: 14 residues. As DNA, the CDR3 is TGCGCCAGCAGCTTCGGGCTAACTGGAAACACCATATATTTT. Its protein is CASSFGLTGNTIYF. Together with reference TRBV5-1 and TRBJ1-3, the CDR3 gives the full variable domain: KAGVTQTPRYLIKTRGQQVTLSCSPISGHRSVSWYQQTPGQGLQFLFEYFSETQRNKGNFPGRFSGRQFSNSRSEMNVSTLELGDSALYLCASSFGLTGNTIYFGEGSWLTVV.

The chain uses TRBV30 and TRBJ2-3; D gene uncertain. Germline lookup yields CDR1 GTSNPN and CDR2 SVGIG (reference sequence). The CDR3 consists of 15 residues. V dropped 1 base and J dropped 4 bases, with 15 bases sitting between them. In nucleotides, the CDR3 is TGTGCCTGGAGTGCCCCCATGGCGTTGGCAGATACGCAGTATTTT. Amino acid sequence: CAWSAPMALADTQYF.

This chain uses TRBV5-1 with TRBJ2-2; TRBD1 matches at 8 bases. The junction had 8 bases not matched to a gene; V was cut back by 4 bases and J by 6 bases. Germline V CDR1 and CDR2: SGHRS, YFSETQ. This CDR3 is built from 15 residues. Here the CDR3 DNA reads TGCGCCAGCAGCACAGGACAGGGAGCTTCCGGGGAGCTGTTTTTT. This encodes CASSTGQGASGELFF.

V is TRBV27 and J is TRBJ1-2; possible D gene TRBD1, 5 bases. Per germline, CDR1 MNHEY and CDR2 SMNVEV (reference sequence). This CDR3 spans 18 amino acids. Deletions cut 2 bases from V and 3 bases from J, with 22 bases between. The CDR3 DNA is TGTGCCAGCAGTTTAAGGGCGCAGGAAGAGGGGTTTTACTATGGCTACACCTTC. It specifies CASSLRAQEEGFYYGYTF.